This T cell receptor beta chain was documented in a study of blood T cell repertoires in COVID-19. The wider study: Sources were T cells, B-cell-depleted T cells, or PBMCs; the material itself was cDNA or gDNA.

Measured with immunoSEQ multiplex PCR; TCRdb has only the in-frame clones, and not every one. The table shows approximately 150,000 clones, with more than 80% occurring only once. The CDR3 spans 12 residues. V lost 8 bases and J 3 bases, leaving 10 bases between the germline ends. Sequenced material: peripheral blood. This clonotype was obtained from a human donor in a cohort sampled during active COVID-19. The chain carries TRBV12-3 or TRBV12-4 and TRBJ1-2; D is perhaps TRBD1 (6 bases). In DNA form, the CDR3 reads TGTGCCAGCTCAAGGGGGTACTATGGCTACACCTTC. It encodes CASSRGYYGYTF.